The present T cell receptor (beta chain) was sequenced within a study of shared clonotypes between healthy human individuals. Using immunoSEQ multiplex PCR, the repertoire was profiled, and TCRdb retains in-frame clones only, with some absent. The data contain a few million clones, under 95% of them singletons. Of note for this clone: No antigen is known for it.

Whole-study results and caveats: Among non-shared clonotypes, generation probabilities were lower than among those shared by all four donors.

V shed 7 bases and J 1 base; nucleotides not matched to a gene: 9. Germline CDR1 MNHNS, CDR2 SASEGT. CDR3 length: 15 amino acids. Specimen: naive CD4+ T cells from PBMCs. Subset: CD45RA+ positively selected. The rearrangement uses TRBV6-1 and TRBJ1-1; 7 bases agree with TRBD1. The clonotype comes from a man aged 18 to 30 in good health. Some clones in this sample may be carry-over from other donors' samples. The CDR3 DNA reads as TGTGCCAGCACCAGACAGGGCGCGGCGAACACTGAAGCTTTCTTT. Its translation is CASTRQGAANTEAFF.